Below are 32 T cell receptor beta chains sequenced from a single sample in a study of cytomegalovirus exposure and HLA in healthy donors. 60 Vbeta and 13 Jbeta primers were used in PCR. TCRdb's table, derived via immunoSEQ multiplex PCR, lists solely in-frame clones and lacks some. The table for this sample gives about 200,000 clones. The sequencing sample was made of PBMCs. The receptors were sampled from a girl aged 2-15 years in good health and CMV-seropositive.

The genes are TRBV29-1 and TRBJ1-2, with a weak D call TRBD1 (6 bases). The germline V and J ends were trimmed by 2 bases and 7 bases, with 14 bases remaining between them. Germline values: CDR1 SQVTM, CDR2 ANQGSEA. CDR3 length equals 13 residues. The CDR3 is CSVESGGRGGYTF. The CDR3 DNA follows: TGCAGCGTTGAATCGGGGGGGCGCGGTGGCTACACCTTC.

The rearrangement joins TRBV7-2 to TRBJ2-3; D uncertain. CDR1 and CDR2 from the germline V gene are SGHTA and FQGNSA. The V end lost 5 bases, the J end lost 3 bases, and 15 bases lay between the germline ends. This CDR3 has 15 amino acids. CDR3 residues: CASSRRSSKTDTQYF. The CDR3 DNA is TGTGCCAGCAGCCGGCGGTCCTCTAAAACAGATACGCAGTATTTT.

CDR3 in amino acids: CASSLQGGRHNSPLHF. CDR3 sequence (DNA): TGTGCCAGCAGCTTGCAAGGGGGCCGGCATAATTCACCCCTCCACTTT. J is TRBJ1-6 and V is TRBV7-9; the match to TRBD1 covers 7 bases. V was clipped by 3 bases and J by 5 bases; unmatched bases: 7. Germline V lookup: CDR1 SEHNR, CDR2 FQNEAQ (reference sequence). This CDR3 region has 16 residues. Drawing the rest from reference TRBV7-9 and TRBJ1-6, the complete variable domain is DTGVSQNPRHKITKRGQNVTFRCDPISEHNRLYWYRQTLGQGPEFLTYFQNEAQLEKSRLLSDRFSAERPKGSFSTLEIQRTEQGDSAMYLCASSLQGGRHNSPLHFGNGTRLTVT.

The V gene is TRBV1, the J gene TRBJ2-1; the table's D call TRBD2 went unverified against the DNA. TRBV1 is reported as a pseudogene. This CDR3 is 14 amino acids long. The CDR3 DNA reads as TGCACGAGCCCCAGACTAGGAGCCTACAATGAGCAGTTCTTC. Translating gives CTSPRLGAYNEQFF.

The genes are TRBV5-1 and TRBJ1-1, with D perhaps TRBD1 (5 bases). The V end lost 5 bases, the J end lost 3 bases, and 14 bases lay between the germline ends. The CDR3 is made up of 14 amino acids. Germline V gives CDR1 SGHRS, CDR2 YFSETQ. Here the CDR3 reads CASRDGGAYTEAFF. The CDR3 DNA is TGCGCCAGCAGAGACGGTGGGGCCTACACTGAAGCTTTCTTT.

The gene calls are TRBV28 and TRBJ2-3; 7 bases agree with TRBD2. Per germline, CDR1 MDHEN and CDR2 SYDVKM. Losses at the gene ends were 10 bases for V and 3 bases for J; bases not matched to a gene: 7. This CDR3 is 13 amino acids long. CDR3 coding DNA: TGTGCCACCGAGCGGGGAAAGACAGATACGCAGTATTTT. Protein sequence: CATERGKTDTQYF.

This chain joins TRBV28 and TRBJ1-5; the D gene is possibly TRBD1 (5 bases). This CDR3 has 17 amino acids. V was shortened by 5 bases and J by 0 bases, with 17 bases between the two germline ends. The germline CDR1 and CDR2 sequences are MDHEN and SYDVKM. For the CDR3, the DNA is TGTGCCAGCAGTCTCTCCCTGGGGGGTCCTAGCAATCAGCCCCAGCATTTT. Amino acids: CASSLSLGGPSNQPQHF.

The chain links TRBV28 to TRBJ1-2; perhaps TRBD1 as D (5 bases). CDR3 length equals 12 residues. Germline V CDR1 and CDR2: MDHEN, SYDVKM. Trimming cost V 4 bases and J 8 bases, with 11 bases left between them. CDR3 amino acids: CASSSQGLGYTF. Here the CDR3 DNA reads TGTGCCAGCAGTTCTCAGGGTCTGGGCTACACCTTC.

This sequence joins TRBV6-6 and TRBJ2-7; a weak D match, TRBD2 (6 bases). V gave up 0 bases and J gave up 5 bases, with 8 bases separating them. CDR1 and CDR2 from the germline V gene are MNHNY and SVGAGI (reference sequence). This CDR3 contains 13 residues. The CDR3 DNA reads as TGTGCCAGCAGTTACTCGGGGGGAAACGAGCAGTACTTC. As protein: CASSYSGGNEQYF.

The V call is TRBV7-9, the J call TRBJ2-1; 8 bases fit TRBD2. This CDR3 comprises 14 residues. Germline CDR1 reads SEHNR; CDR2 reads FQNEAQ (reference sequence). J was trimmed by 4 bases and V by 5 bases; bases with no gene match: 4. This CDR3 is CASSPGLDYNEQFF. The CDR3 bases are TGTGCCAGCAGCCCGGGACTAGATTACAATGAGCAGTTCTTC.

The chain recombines TRBV7-6 with TRBJ1-5, with 8 nucleotides matching TRBD1. This CDR3 spans 15 amino acids. Per the germline V gene, CDR1 is SGHVS and CDR2 is FNYEAQ. The V gene end was trimmed by 3 bases and the J gene end by 5 bases; junction bases not matched to a gene: 6. The CDR3 region is CASSLSGGGDQPQHF. The CDR3 DNA follows: TGTGCCAGCAGCTTGTCAGGGGGCGGCGATCAGCCCCAGCATTTT.

The gene calls are TRBV7-9 and TRBJ2-1; 9 nucleotides line up with TRBD1. This CDR3 contains 15 residues. Germline CDR1 is SEHNR and CDR2 is FQNEAQ (reference sequence). The trim removed 0 bases at V and 10 bases at J, leaving 7 bases unmatched. CDR3 loop: CASSLATGGLWEQFF. DNA for the CDR3: TGTGCCAGCAGCTTAGCAACAGGGGGCCTGTGGGAGCAGTTCTTC.

The chain employs TRBV19 and TRBJ1-1; D is unresolved. Trimming cost V 3 bases and J 0 bases, with 8 bases left between them. The length of the CDR3 is 14 residues. Germline CDR1 LNHDA, CDR2 SQIVND (reference sequence). The CDR3 nucleotides read TGTGCCAGTAGTATCTCGGGGATGAACACTGAAGCTTTCTTT. Translation gives CASSISGMNTEAFF.

The chain recombines TRBV10-2 with TRBJ2-3, with D maybe TRBD2 (5 bases). This CDR3 is 15 amino acids long. The V end was cut by 2 bases, the J end by 1 base, with 10 bases between. CDR1 and CDR2 (germline): WSHSY, SAAADI. DNA of the CDR3: TGCGCCAGCAGTGAGGGGAGCGTCCGCACAGATACGCAGTATTTT. The encoded protein is CASSEGSVRTDTQYF.

The V call is TRBV28, the J call TRBJ2-5, with TRBD2 matching over 11 bases. The germline gives CDR1 MDHEN, CDR2 SYDVKM. The J segment lost 2 bases and the V segment lost 5 bases, leaving 7 bases of the junction unmatched. The CDR3 is made up of 16 amino acids. CDR3 sequence reads: CASSVAGGRFQETQYF. The CDR3 nucleotides are TGTGCCAGCAGTGTAGCGGGAGGGCGCTTTCAAGAGACCCAGTACTTC.

CDR3 sequence (DNA): TGTGCCAGCAGCCAATCAGTTGGGACAGGGCAAGAGACCCAGTACTTC. Its protein is CASSQSVGTGQETQYF. J is TRBJ2-5 and V is TRBV16; 9 nucleotides match TRBD1. V gave up 0 bases and J gave up 2 bases; unmatched junction bases: 4. The CDR3 has 16 residues. CDR1 and CDR2 from the germline V gene are KGHSY and FQNENV.

This chain connects TRBV6-1 to TRBJ1-1, with unresolved D. Trimming took off 8 bases at V and 6 bases at J, with 19 bases between the two ends. The CDR3 runs 14 residues. CDR1 and CDR2 from the germline V gene are MNHNS and SASEGT. The CDR3 reads CASVEGGRRPEAFF. The CDR3 DNA reads as TGTGCCAGCGTGGAGGGAGGGAGAAGACCTGAAGCTTTCTTT.

This rearrangement joins TRBV7-2 to TRBJ2-2, with 9 positions matching TRBD2. After removal of 1 base from V and 6 bases from J, the junction contained 6 bases not matched to a gene. The CDR3 has 16 residues. Germline V gene sequence: CDR1 SGHTA, CDR2 FQGNSA. The CDR3 DNA reads TGTGCCAGCAGCTTAGGCGGGAGGGCAGTCCCCGGGGAGCTGTTTTTT. This gives the protein CASSLGGRAVPGELFF.

This chain links TRBV10-3 with TRBJ2-1; D is perhaps TRBD2 (5 bases). The germline V gene encodes CDR1 ENHRY and CDR2 SYGVKD. CDR3 length: 15 residues. Trimming took 6 bases from V and 0 from J, leaving 12 bases between them. CDR3 DNA sequence: TGTGCCATCAGCTGGGCGGGTAGCTCCTACAATGAGCAGTTCTTC. Translating gives CAISWAGSSYNEQFF.

This chain joins TRBV5-1 and TRBJ2-3; TRBD1 might be the D (5 bases). CDR3 size: 15 residues. CDR1 SGHRS and CDR2 YFSETQ come from the germline V gene. The V and J ends lost 1 base and 2 bases respectively, with 11 bases between them. CDR3 in DNA: TGCGCCAGCAGCTTGTCGCAGGGATACACAGATACGCAGTATTTT. It encodes CASSLSQGYTDTQYF.

The rearrangement uses TRBV29-1 and TRBJ1-1; 8 nucleotides agree with TRBD1. Germline CDR1 and CDR2: SQVTM and ANQGSEA. CDR3 length equals 13 residues. The J segment lost 7 bases and the V segment lost 2 bases, leaving 6 bases of the junction unmatched. In nucleotides, the CDR3 is TGCAGCGTTGAATCGGACAGGGCCAGTGAAGCTTTCTTT. Its protein is CSVESDRASEAFF.

CDR3 in DNA: TGTGCCAGCAGCGTAGCATCAATCACCGGGGAGCTGTTTTTT. It encodes CASSVASITGELFF. V and J are TRBV9 and TRBJ2-2; D gene ambiguous. The CDR3 runs 14 residues. V was trimmed by 0 bases and J by 4 bases, leaving 7 bases between them. Germline V gene sequence: CDR1 SGDLS, CDR2 YYNGEE.

The rearrangement joins TRBV9 to TRBJ2-5; D is possibly TRBD1 (6 bases). The CDR3 is made up of 15 amino acids. Germline loops: CDR1 SGDLS, CDR2 YYNGEE. Trimming took off 0 bases at V and 1 base at J, with 10 bases between the two ends. The CDR3: CASSVVGHIQETQYF. The CDR3 DNA sequence: TGTGCCAGCAGCGTAGTGGGACACATCCAAGAGACCCAGTACTTC.

The chain links TRBV10-3 to TRBJ1-2, with 7 positions matching TRBD1. With V trimmed by 4 bases and J by 3 bases, 2 bases remained unmatched. Germline CDR1 reads ENHRY; CDR2 reads SYGVKD. The CDR3 length is 13 residues. For the CDR3, the DNA is TGTGCCATCAGTGGGACAGGCGACTATGGCTACACCTTC. Its protein is CAISGTGDYGYTF.

J is TRBJ2-1 and V is TRBV25-1; D is perhaps TRBD2 (6 bases). The CDR3 runs to 13 residues. Trimming took 5 bases from V and 6 from J, leaving 11 bases between them. The germline gives CDR1 MGHDK, CDR2 SYGVNS. The CDR3 region has the DNA TGTGCCAGCAGTAAAAGCGGGCCCAATGAGCAGTTCTTC. As protein: CASSKSGPNEQFF.

The V call is TRBV15, the J call TRBJ1-2; perhaps TRBD1 as D (5 bases). CDR1 is LNHNV and CDR2 is YYDKDF in the germline V gene (reference sequence). This CDR3 comprises 15 residues. The germline V and J ends were trimmed by 0 bases and 5 bases, with 13 bases remaining between them. The chain's CDR3 is CATSREVAGRYGYTF. The CDR3 region has the DNA TGTGCCACCAGCAGAGAGGTGGCAGGGCGGTATGGCTACACCTTC.

The genes are TRBV9 and TRBJ2-1, with TRBD2 as a possible D gene (5 bases). The germline V gene has CDR1 SGDLS and CDR2 YYNGEE. This CDR3 has 16 residues. Trimming pared 0 bases from V and 8 bases from J, leaving 18 bases between. Written as DNA, the CDR3 is TGTGCCAGCAGCGTAGGGACTGGCGCCATAAATCATGAGCAGTTCTTC. Translating gives CASSVGTGAINHEQFF.

The V call is TRBV28, the J call TRBJ1-5, with 7 bases lining up with TRBD1. The V and J ends lost 3 bases and 4 bases, in that order; junction bases with no gene match: 12. The CDR3 is 17 amino acids. Germline V gene data show CDR1 as MDHEN and CDR2 as SYDVKM. The DNA for the CDR3 is TGTGCCAGCAGTTTGTCAGTGAGAACAGGGGAAAATCAGCCCCAGCATTTT. Translated, it gives CASSLSVRTGENQPQHF.

This chain joins TRBV4-2 and TRBJ2-1; 9 bases agree with TRBD2. Germline trimming cut 0 bases from V and 6 bases from J; bases unmatched to any gene: 6. The CDR3 length is 16 residues. The germline CDR1 and CDR2 sequences are LGHNA and YNFKEQ. This CDR3 reads CASSQEPAGGANEQFF. The CDR3 DNA follows: TGTGCCAGCAGCCAAGAACCGGCGGGAGGGGCCAATGAGCAGTTCTTC.

The V and J genes are TRBV2 and TRBJ2-3; TRBD1 matches 7 bases. With V trimmed by 5 bases and J by 2 bases, 7 bases remained unmatched. The length of the CDR3 is 15 residues. CDR1 is SNHLY and CDR2 is FYNNEI in the germline V gene. The CDR3 loop is CASSSGTADTDTQYF. In DNA, the CDR3 is TGTGCCAGCAGTTCCGGGACAGCCGACACAGATACGCAGTATTTT.

The chain is built from TRBV10-1 and TRBJ2-7, with TRBD2 as a possible D gene (5 bases). There are 14 residues in the CDR3. From germline, CDR1 is WNHNN and CDR2 SYGVQD (reference sequence). Trimming shortened V by 2 bases and J by 2 bases, and 10 bases separated the two germline ends. The CDR3 region has the DNA TGCGCCAGCAGTGAGATGGTGGGAGCCTACGAGCAGTACTTC. Translation gives CASSEMVGAYEQYF.

The chain links TRBV27 to TRBJ2-7; D is uncertain. The CDR3 spans 16 residues. Trimming stripped 4 bases from V and 0 bases from J, with 16 bases between. The germline gives CDR1 MNHEY, CDR2 SMNVEV (reference sequence). DNA of the CDR3: TGTGCCAGCAGTTCCGTGATAGCCGCTAGCTCCTACGAGCAGTACTTC. Its translation is CASSSVIAASSYEQYF.